This entry describes one T cell receptor (beta chain). Antigen: not known. The data stem from a study of molecular identifiers for immune sequencing clone quantification. Study at large: Replicates involved a five-way split of RNA from roughly 21,000 or 96,000 naive CD8 cells, with sequencing of four.

Trimming removed 0 bases from V and 2 bases from J, with 9 bases in between. Germline CDR1 LGHDT, CDR2 YNNKEL (reference sequence). CDR3 length: 15 amino acids. Based on a CD8+CD4-CCR7+CD45RA+ profile, naive CD8 T cells were sorted. TCRdb passed the PCR reads through MiXCR, listing each CDR3 protein once. The data hold 40,000 to 50,000 distinct CDR3 sequences, with less than 20% observed a single time. Broader study findings: In naive cells, clones above 20 RNA copies held under 1% of molecules, whereas in effector cells they held over 99%.

Sequencing input: naive CD8+ T cells from blood, with Jurkat cell RNA spiked in. Noted subset: FACS-sorted CD8+CD4-CCR7+CD45RA+ naive T cells. The J gene is TRBJ2-3, the V gene TRBV3-1; D is perhaps TRBD2 (7 bases). The receptor comes from a human donor in good health. Some libraries in this study had Jurkat cell RNA spiked in. DNA of the CDR3: TGTGCCAGCAGCCAAGAAGGGGGGGTCACAGATACGCAGTATTTT. This sequence encodes CASSQEGGVTDTQYF.